Reported below is one TCR beta chain. No antigen is known for it. These data belong to a study of T cell responses to AZD1222 COVID-19 vaccine. Second-dose groups at about 4 or about 12 weeks were pooled. TCRdb keeps only in-frame clones here, not all; method: immunoSEQ multiplex PCR. This sample carries more than 95,000 clones, roughly 91% of them seen once, and the ten largest clones take approximately 3.4%. General study findings and limits: Per reports, nearly half of all spike-specific TCRs target regions that are unmutated in variants. Every sample of the repertoires postdated the peak T cell response.

This TCR came from an adult who received the AZD1222 COVID-19 vaccine. The sample in question was peripheral blood, obtained 28 days after the second AZD1222 dose.

CDR3 in DNA: TGTGCCAGCAGTCCAATAAGGACAGGGTCGAGAGAGACCCAGTACTTC. Translating gives CASSPIRTGSRETQYF. The J gene is TRBJ2-5, the V gene TRBV28; 8 bases map to TRBD1. The CDR3 is made up of 16 amino acids. The V gene end was trimmed by 5 bases and the J gene end by 4 bases; junction bases not matched to a gene: 12. Germline CDR1 is MDHEN and CDR2 is SYDVKM.